This passage covers 11 T cell receptor beta chains from one sample sequenced in a study of T cell changes during pregnancy in multiple sclerosis (dated by TCRdb to the late 2010s). The library relied on the immunoSEQ multiplex PCR assay. Sourced from immuneACCESS, this table was stored by TCRdb with only in-frame sequences that have V and J called. A share of the clones is absent; for the studies checked, an unresolved V gene accounts for under half, and the remainder has no known explanation. Within this sample are about 40,000 clones, with more than 85% of them counted one time only. The ten biggest clones cover 10% to 15% of the sample. The material was CD8+ T cells from peripheral blood mononuclear cells, obtained in the first trimester of pregnancy. The source is a female donor with multiple sclerosis, enrolled in a pregnancy study.

The gene calls are TRBV5-1 and TRBJ1-1; D unresolved. From germline, CDR1 is SGHRS and CDR2 YFSETQ. The ends were cut back, 1 base at V and 7 bases at J, with 14 bases in the middle. The CDR3 has 14 residues. CDR3 DNA: TGCGCCAGCAGCTTGTATGGAGAACGGGGTGAAGCTTTCTTT. Translating it yields CASSLYGERGEAFF.

This chain joins TRBV7-9 and TRBJ1-2; D not certain. This CDR3 is 16 amino acids long. Trimming pared 1 base from V and 3 bases from J, leaving 15 bases between. CDR1 SEHNR and CDR2 FQNEAQ come from the germline V gene (reference sequence). CDR3 protein: CASSLVRGSIDYGYTF. CDR3 in DNA: TGTGCCAGCAGCTTAGTCCGGGGATCAATCGACTATGGCTACACCTTC.

The V call is TRBV6-1, the J call TRBJ2-7; TRBD2 matches 13 bases. The CDR3 runs to 14 residues. The ends lost 5 bases at V and 5 bases at J; junction bases unmatched: 3. Germline CDR1 MNHNS, CDR2 SASEGT. Here the CDR3 reads CASSTGTSGNEQYF. CDR3 nucleotides: TGTGCCAGCAGTACCGGGACTAGCGGGAACGAGCAGTACTTC.

The chain has TRBV4-1 and TRBJ1-2; 9 nucleotides match TRBD1. Trimming removed 1 base from V and 5 bases from J; junction bases left unmatched: 20. Germline V lookup: CDR1 MGHRA, CDR2 YSYEKL. This CDR3 is built from 20 residues. CDR3 residues: CASSQGVGGQGYTGIYGYTF. The CDR3 nucleotides read TGCGCCAGCAGCCAAGGGGTTGGGGGACAGGGTTATACTGGGATATATGGCTACACCTTC.

The chain couples TRBV7-3 to TRBJ2-1; possible D gene TRBD1, 7 bases. Germline V gene sequence: CDR1 SGHTA, CDR2 FQGTGA. The CDR3 has 17 residues. V was trimmed by 1 base and J by 4 bases, leaving 17 bases between them. In DNA form, the CDR3 reads TGTGCCAGCAGCTTAATGGAGGGGGCCCAAATATACAATGAGCAGTTCTTC. Its protein product is CASSLMEGAQIYNEQFF.

The CDR3 DNA sequence: TGTGCCAGCAGCGCCGGGACTAGTACCGAAGAGACCCAGTACTTC. Its protein is CASSAGTSTEETQYF. The chain recombines TRBV9 with TRBJ2-5, with TRBD2 identical over 8 bases. CDR3 size: 15 residues. Trimming cost V 3 bases and J 3 bases; bases outside gene matches: 7. Germline lookup yields CDR1 SGDLS and CDR2 YYNGEE.

The table lists this clone with a count of one. This chain connects TRBV6-5 to TRBJ1-1; D unclear. V gave up 0 bases and J gave up 6 bases, with 17 bases separating them. Germline V gene data show CDR1 as MNHEY and CDR2 as SVGAGI. CDR3 length equals 16 residues. CDR3 bases: TGTGCCAGCAGTTACTCTGGGCCAGCCCACCTACCTGAAGCTTTCTTT. Translating it yields CASSYSGPAHLPEAFF.

The V call is TRBV30, the J call TRBJ2-7, with 8 bases that match TRBD1. Trimming removed 5 bases from V and 6 bases from J; junction bases left unmatched: 15. Germline CDR1 GTSNPN, CDR2 SVGIG (reference sequence). The CDR3 sequence is 15 residues long. CDR3 protein: CAWQHPGQEMLEQYF. CDR3 nucleotides: TGTGCCTGGCAACACCCGGGACAGGAAATGCTCGAGCAGTACTTC.

The V gene is TRBV2, the J gene TRBJ2-1; TRBD2 aligns across 11 bases. The CDR3 runs to 12 residues. The J segment lost 6 bases and the V segment lost 10 bases, leaving 2 bases of the junction unmatched. Germline-derived CDR1 and CDR2 are SNHLY and FYNNEI. CDR3 residues: CATSGGINEQFF. For the CDR3, the DNA is TGTGCCACTAGCGGGGGGATCAATGAGCAGTTCTTC.

The chain is built from TRBV6-4 and TRBJ2-3; 12 nucleotides match TRBD2. V lost 5 bases to trimming and J lost 3 bases; unmatched junction nucleotides: 3. This CDR3 is built from 15 residues. Germline loops: CDR1 MRHNA, CDR2 SNTAGT. CDR3 residues: CASSSTSGGTDTQYF. DNA of the CDR3: TGTGCCAGCAGTTCCACTAGCGGGGGGACAGATACGCAGTATTTT.

J is TRBJ1-3 and V is TRBV5-6, with 8 bases fitting TRBD1. This CDR3 has 15 amino acids. With 2 bases clipped from V and 3 bases from J, the junction kept 4 bases outside the gene matches. Germline lookup yields CDR1 SGHDT and CDR2 YYEEEE. CDR3 loop: CASSFGTGGGNTIYF. The CDR3 DNA follows: TGTGCCAGCAGCTTCGGGACAGGAGGTGGAAACACCATATATTTT. Complete variable domain (other parts from reference TRBV5-6 and TRBJ1-3): DAGVTQSPTHLIKTRGQQVTLRCSPKSGHDTVSWYQQALGQGPQFIFQYYEEEERQRGNFPDRFSGHQFPNYSSELNVNALLLGDSALYLCASSFGTGGGNTIYFGEGSWLTVV.